This section outlines one TCR beta chain sequence together with its context. The data derive from a study of CD8 T cells in Susac syndrome. With random hexamers, reverse transcription was performed on roughly 0.45 to 1 ug of RNA. MiXCR was run by TCRdb on the immunoSEQ multiplex PCR reads, yielding one entry per CDR3 protein. The repertoire holds under 200,000 distinct CDR3 sequences, with 95% to 96% as singletons. The V gene lost 2 bases and the J gene lost 7 bases, with 10 bases spanning the gap. Per the germline V gene, CDR1 is KGHDR and CDR2 is SFDVKD. The length of the CDR3 is 13 residues. The genes are TRBV24-1 and TRBJ2-5; maybe TRBD1 (6 bases). Sample: CD4+ T cells from PBMCs. The sequence came from a human donor with Susac syndrome. The CDR3 DNA is TGTGCCACCAGTGATTCAGGGGTGGGGACCCAGTACTTC. Protein product: CATSDSGVGTQYF.